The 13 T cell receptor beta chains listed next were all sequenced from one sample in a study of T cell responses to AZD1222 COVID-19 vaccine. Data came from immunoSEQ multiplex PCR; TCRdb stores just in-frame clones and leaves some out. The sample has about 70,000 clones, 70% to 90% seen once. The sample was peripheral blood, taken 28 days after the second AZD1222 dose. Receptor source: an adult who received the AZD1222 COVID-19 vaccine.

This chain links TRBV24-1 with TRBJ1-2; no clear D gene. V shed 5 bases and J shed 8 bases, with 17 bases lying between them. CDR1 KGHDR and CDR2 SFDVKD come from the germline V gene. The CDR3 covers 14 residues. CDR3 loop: CATSGSGMTRGYTF. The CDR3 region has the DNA TGTGCCACCAGTGGATCCGGGATGACTCGGGGCTACACCTTC.

The CDR3, as DNA: TGTGCCAGCAGCTCTCAGGGGGATCAGCCCCAGCATTTT. This translates into CASSSQGDQPQHF. The V gene is TRBV11-2, the J gene TRBJ1-5; 7 bases map to TRBD1. V trimming: 4 bases; J trimming: 5 bases; junction bases outside the gene matches: 2. The CDR3 is made up of 13 amino acids. The germline CDR1 and CDR2 sequences are SGHAT and FQNNGV.

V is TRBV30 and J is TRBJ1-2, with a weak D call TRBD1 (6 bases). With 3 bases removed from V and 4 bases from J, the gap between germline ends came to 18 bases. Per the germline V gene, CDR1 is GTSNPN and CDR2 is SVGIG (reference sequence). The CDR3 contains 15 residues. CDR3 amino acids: CAWSRGGVPGYGYTF. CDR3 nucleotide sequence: TGTGCCTGGAGCCGAGGGGGGGTCCCTGGCTATGGCTACACCTTC.

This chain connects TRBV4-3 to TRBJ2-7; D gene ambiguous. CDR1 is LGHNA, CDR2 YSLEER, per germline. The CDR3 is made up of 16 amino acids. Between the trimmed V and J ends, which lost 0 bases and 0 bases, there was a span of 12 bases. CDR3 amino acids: CASSQDAPLNSYEQYF. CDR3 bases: TGCGCCAGCAGCCAAGACGCGCCGCTTAACTCCTACGAGCAGTACTTC.

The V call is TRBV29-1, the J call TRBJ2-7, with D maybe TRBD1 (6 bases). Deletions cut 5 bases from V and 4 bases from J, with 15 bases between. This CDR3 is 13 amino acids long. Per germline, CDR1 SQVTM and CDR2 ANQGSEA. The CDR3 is CSVQTGPLYEQYF. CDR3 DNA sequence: TGCAGCGTTCAGACAGGACCTCTTTACGAGCAGTACTTC.

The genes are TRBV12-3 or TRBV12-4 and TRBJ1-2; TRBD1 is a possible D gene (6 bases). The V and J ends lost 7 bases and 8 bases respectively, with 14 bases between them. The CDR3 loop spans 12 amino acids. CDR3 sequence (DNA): TGTGCCAGCATTAAAGGGGGACGGGGCTACACCTTC. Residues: CASIKGGRGYTF.

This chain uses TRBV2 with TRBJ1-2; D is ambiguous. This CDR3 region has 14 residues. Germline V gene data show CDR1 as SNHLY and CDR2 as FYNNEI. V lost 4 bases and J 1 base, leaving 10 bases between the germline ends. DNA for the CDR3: TGTGCCAGCAGTGTTAACGGCTTTAACTATGGCTACACCTTC. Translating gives CASSVNGFNYGYTF.

CDR3 sequence (DNA): TGTGCCAGCAGCCAAGTGCCGGGACTAGCGGGAGGCTCGAGCTCCTACAATGAGCAGTTCTTC. Translating it yields CASSQVPGLAGGSSSYNEQFF. The rearrangement joins TRBV14 to TRBJ2-1; 15 bases align to TRBD2. The CDR3 covers 21 residues. Germline V gene sequence: CDR1 SGHDN, CDR2 FVKESK. The J segment lost 0 bases and the V segment lost 1 base, leaving 10 bases of the junction unmatched. Supplemented by reference TRBV14 and TRBJ2-1, the full variable domain reads EAGVTQFPSHSVIEKGQTVTLRCDPISGHDNLYWYRRVMGKEIKFLLHFVKESKQDESGMPNNRFLAERTGGTYSTLKVQPAELEDSGVYFCASSQVPGLAGGSSSYNEQFFGPGTRLTVL.

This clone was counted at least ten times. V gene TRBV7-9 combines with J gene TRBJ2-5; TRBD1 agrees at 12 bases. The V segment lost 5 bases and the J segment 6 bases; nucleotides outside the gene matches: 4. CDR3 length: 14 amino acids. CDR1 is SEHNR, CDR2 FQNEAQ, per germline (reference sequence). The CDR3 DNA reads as TGTGCCAGCAGCGCCGGGACAGGGGGCCAGACCCAGTACTTC. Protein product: CASSAGTGGQTQYF.

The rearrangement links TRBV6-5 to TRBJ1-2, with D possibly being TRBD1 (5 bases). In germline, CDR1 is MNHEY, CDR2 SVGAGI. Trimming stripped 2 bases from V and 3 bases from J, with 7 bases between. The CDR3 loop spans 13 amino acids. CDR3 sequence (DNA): TGTGCCAGCAGTTACGACAGCGACTATGGCTACACCTTC. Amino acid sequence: CASSYDSDYGYTF.

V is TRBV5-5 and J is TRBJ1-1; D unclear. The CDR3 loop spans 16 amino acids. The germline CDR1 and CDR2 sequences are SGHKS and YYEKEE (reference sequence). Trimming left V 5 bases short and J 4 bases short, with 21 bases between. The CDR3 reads CASSPPGWAESTEAFF. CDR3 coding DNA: TGTGCCAGCAGTCCCCCCGGGTGGGCGGAGAGCACTGAAGCTTTCTTT.

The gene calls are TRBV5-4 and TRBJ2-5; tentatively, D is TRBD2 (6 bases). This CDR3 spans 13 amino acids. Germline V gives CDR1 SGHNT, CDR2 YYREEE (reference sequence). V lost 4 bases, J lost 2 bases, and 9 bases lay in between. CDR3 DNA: TGTGCCAGCAGCCGGGACTGGCAAGAGACCCAGTACTTC. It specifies CASSRDWQETQYF.

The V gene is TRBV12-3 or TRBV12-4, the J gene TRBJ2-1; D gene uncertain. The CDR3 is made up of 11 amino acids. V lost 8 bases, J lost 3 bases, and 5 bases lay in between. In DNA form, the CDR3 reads TGTGCCAGCTCGGACTACAATGAGCAGTTCTTC. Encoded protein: CASSDYNEQFF.